The text below deals with one T cell receptor (beta chain). This sample was taken from a study of blood T cell repertoires in COVID-19. In the study overall: PBMCs, B-cell-depleted T cells, or T cells were the source of the cDNA or gDNA that made up the material.

Germline V gene data show CDR1 as SGHTA and CDR2 as FQGNSA. CDR3 size: 15 residues. V lost 1 base to trimming and J lost 10 bases, with 14 bases between them. In the original processing: From reference gene primer amplification, estimates of nucleated cell counts were derived. Assay: immunoSEQ multiplex PCR; the TCRdb copy retains only in-frame clones and omits some. V and J calls and clone size are given by that table; D and trimming were obtained from the DNA. The sample holds 200,000 to 300,000 clones, more than 75% seen once. This chain uses TRBV7-2 with TRBJ1-6; D ambiguous. The sequence was collected from a man of 80 years or more with acute or convalescent COVID-19. The specimen was peripheral blood. The CDR3 region has the DNA TGTGCCAGCAGCTTAGATTGGGCTTCGGGGTCACCCCTCCACTTT. Its translation is CASSLDWASGSPLHF.